This T cell receptor (beta chain) comes out of a study of cytomegalovirus exposure and HLA in healthy donors. V dropped 6 bases and J dropped 2; count of bases not matched to a gene: 4. Germline CDR1 and CDR2: MNHNY and SVGAGI (reference sequence). The length of the CDR3 is 14 residues. This clone was seen ten or more times. Use of 60 Vbeta and 13 Jbeta primers characterized the PCR. Libraries were prepared by immunoSEQ multiplex PCR; TCRdb keeps only in-frame clonotypes and omits some of them. Counted here are just over 70,000 clones, about 74% occurring once; the ten biggest clones make up roughly 10%.

Sequencing used PBMCs. The chain uses TRBV6-6 and TRBJ2-3, with TRBD2 matching over 8 bases. The clonotype was recovered from a human donor in good health. The CDR3 here is CASSQGLATDTQYF. The CDR3 DNA follows: TGTGCCAGCAGCCAAGGACTAGCCACAGATACGCAGTATTTT.